Below are 12 T cell receptor beta chains sequenced from a single sample in a study of cytomegalovirus exposure and HLA in healthy donors. With 60 Vbeta and 13 Jbeta primers, the PCR was carried out. Assay used: immunoSEQ multiplex PCR; TCRdb lists only in-frame clones, some missing. The data show some 120,000 clones, with around 83% seen just once and over 0.9% held by the top ten. The sample comprised PBMCs. The source is a human donor in good health.

This rearrangement joins TRBV14 to TRBJ2-6; D may be TRBD1 (5 bases). CDR3 length: 19 residues. The germline V and J ends were trimmed by 1 base and 1 base, with 17 bases remaining between them. Germline lookup yields CDR1 SGHDN and CDR2 FVKESK. CDR3 DNA: TGTGCCAGCAGCCAAGCCTACGTAGTTCAGGGATCTGGGGCCAACGTCCTGACTTTC. Its protein is CASSQAYVVQGSGANVLTF.

V usage is TRBV18 and J usage is TRBJ1-2, with TRBD1 identical over 7 bases. Losses at the gene ends were 6 bases for V and 0 bases for J; bases not matched to a gene: 7. The CDR3 sequence is 15 residues long. Looked up from germline, CDR1 is KGHSH and CDR2 is LQKENI. CDR3 nucleotides: TGTGCCAGCTCGCAAGGGGGCCCTCCTAACTATGGCTACACCTTC. Translation: CASSQGGPPNYGYTF.

CDR3 DNA: TGTGCCAGCAGCCCCGGACAGAAGGGCACAGATACGCAGTATTTT. This translates into CASSPGQKGTDTQYF. The chain links TRBV5-6 to TRBJ2-3, with D possibly matching TRBD1 (6 bases). The CDR3 totals 15 residues. Germline lookup yields CDR1 SGHDT and CDR2 YYEEEE. The germline V and J ends were trimmed by 4 bases and 1 base, with 13 bases remaining between them.

This rearrangement joins TRBV6-5 to TRBJ2-7, with D unresolved. CDR1 and CDR2 from the germline V gene are MNHEY and SVGAGI. The CDR3 contains 14 residues. Trimming cost V 0 bases and J 2 bases, with 8 bases left between them. CDR3 sequence: CASSYSNAPYEQYF. CDR3 bases: TGTGCCAGCAGTTACTCGAATGCGCCCTACGAGCAGTACTTC.

The chain recombines TRBV25-1 with TRBJ1-6; no definite D call. This CDR3 comprises 16 residues. Trimming left V 2 bases short and J 6 bases short, with 14 bases between. CDR1 and CDR2 (germline): MGHDK, SYGVNS. In nucleotides, the CDR3 is TGTGCCAGCAGTGAACCGGGTATTTTGATTAATTCACCCCTCCACTTT. Translation: CASSEPGILINSPLHF.

V gene TRBV7-6 combines with J gene TRBJ2-3; 7 bases are a match to TRBD2. Germline CDR1 and CDR2: SGHVS and FNYEAQ. V gave up 1 base and J gave up 0 bases; unmatched junction bases: 7. The CDR3 covers 17 residues. The CDR3 region has the DNA TGTGCCAGCAGCTTAGACGGGGCGGGGGTGAGCACAGATACGCAGTATTTT. Encoded protein: CASSLDGAGVSTDTQYF.

There are a few counts of this clone. V is TRBV5-1 and J is TRBJ2-7; 7 bases are shared with TRBD1. The CDR3 contains 17 residues. J was trimmed by 0 bases and V by 0 bases; bases with no gene match: 9. Germline V CDR1 and CDR2: SGHRS, YFSETQ. DNA for the CDR3: TGCGCCAGCAGCTTGGGGAGCCTACGGGACAGCTCCTACGAGCAGTACTTC. Its translation: CASSLGSLRDSSYEQYF.

The V and J genes are TRBV9 and TRBJ2-3; possibly TRBD2 for D (6 bases). Germline V gene sequence: CDR1 SGDLS, CDR2 YYNGEE. The ends were cut back, 7 bases at V and 2 bases at J, with 17 bases in the middle. The CDR3 totals 15 residues. In DNA, the CDR3 is TGTGCCAGCGGGGTGGGACTCCACTACACAGATACGCAGTATTTT. Translating gives CASGVGLHYTDTQYF.

The rearrangement links TRBV4-1 to TRBJ1-6; D unresolved. Trimming removed 4 bases from V and 9 bases from J, with 10 bases in between. Germline assignment: CDR1 MGHRA and CDR2 YSYEKL. The CDR3 sequence is 13 residues long. The chain's CDR3 is CASSLIVRSPLHF. CDR3 bases: TGCGCCAGCAGCCTAATCGTTCGTTCACCCCTCCACTTT.

The J gene is TRBJ1-2, the V gene TRBV7-2; D is undetermined. V was cut by 1 base and J by 2 bases, with 8 bases left in between. Germline values: CDR1 SGHTA, CDR2 FQGNSA. The length of the CDR3 is 14 residues. The CDR3 coding sequence is TGTGCCAGCAGCTTAGGGGCACGGAACTATGGCTACACCTTC. Translated: CASSLGARNYGYTF.

The genes are TRBV2 and TRBJ1-1, with TRBD1 identical over 8 bases. Germline-derived CDR1 and CDR2 are SNHLY and FYNNEI. V dropped 5 bases and J dropped 4; count of bases not matched to a gene: 3. The CDR3 length is 13 residues. CDR3 DNA sequence: TGTGCCAGCAGTTTTGACAGGGGCACTGAAGCTTTCTTT. Translated, it gives CASSFDRGTEAFF.

The chain links TRBV19 to TRBJ1-5, with TRBD1 as a possible D gene (5 bases). This CDR3 contains 16 residues. CDR1 is LNHDA, CDR2 SQIVND, per germline (reference sequence). Trimming shortened V by 5 bases and J by 2 bases, and 16 bases separated the two germline ends. For the CDR3, the DNA is TGTGCCAGTAGTCCTCTTGGGGCTTCCGGCAATCAGCCCCAGCATTTT. Translation gives CASSPLGASGNQPQHF.